This entry features one T cell receptor beta chain sequence. Assay used: immunoSEQ multiplex PCR; TCRdb lists only in-frame clones, some missing. The repertoire holds about 240,000 clones, with 70% to 90% as singletons. This specimen belongs to a study of blood T cell repertoires in COVID-19. Material: peripheral blood. The TCR originated in a man aged 55 to 70 with acute or convalescent COVID-19.

The CDR3 loop reads CASSPSGQNTDTQYF. The CDR3 DNA is TGTGCCAGCAGCCCCTCCGGACAGAACACAGATACGCAGTATTTT. This sequence joins TRBV14 and TRBJ2-3; possibly TRBD1 for D (6 bases). CDR1 and CDR2 from the germline V gene are SGHDN and FVKESK. This CDR3 is 15 amino acids long. Trimming stripped 4 bases from V and 2 bases from J, with 13 bases between.